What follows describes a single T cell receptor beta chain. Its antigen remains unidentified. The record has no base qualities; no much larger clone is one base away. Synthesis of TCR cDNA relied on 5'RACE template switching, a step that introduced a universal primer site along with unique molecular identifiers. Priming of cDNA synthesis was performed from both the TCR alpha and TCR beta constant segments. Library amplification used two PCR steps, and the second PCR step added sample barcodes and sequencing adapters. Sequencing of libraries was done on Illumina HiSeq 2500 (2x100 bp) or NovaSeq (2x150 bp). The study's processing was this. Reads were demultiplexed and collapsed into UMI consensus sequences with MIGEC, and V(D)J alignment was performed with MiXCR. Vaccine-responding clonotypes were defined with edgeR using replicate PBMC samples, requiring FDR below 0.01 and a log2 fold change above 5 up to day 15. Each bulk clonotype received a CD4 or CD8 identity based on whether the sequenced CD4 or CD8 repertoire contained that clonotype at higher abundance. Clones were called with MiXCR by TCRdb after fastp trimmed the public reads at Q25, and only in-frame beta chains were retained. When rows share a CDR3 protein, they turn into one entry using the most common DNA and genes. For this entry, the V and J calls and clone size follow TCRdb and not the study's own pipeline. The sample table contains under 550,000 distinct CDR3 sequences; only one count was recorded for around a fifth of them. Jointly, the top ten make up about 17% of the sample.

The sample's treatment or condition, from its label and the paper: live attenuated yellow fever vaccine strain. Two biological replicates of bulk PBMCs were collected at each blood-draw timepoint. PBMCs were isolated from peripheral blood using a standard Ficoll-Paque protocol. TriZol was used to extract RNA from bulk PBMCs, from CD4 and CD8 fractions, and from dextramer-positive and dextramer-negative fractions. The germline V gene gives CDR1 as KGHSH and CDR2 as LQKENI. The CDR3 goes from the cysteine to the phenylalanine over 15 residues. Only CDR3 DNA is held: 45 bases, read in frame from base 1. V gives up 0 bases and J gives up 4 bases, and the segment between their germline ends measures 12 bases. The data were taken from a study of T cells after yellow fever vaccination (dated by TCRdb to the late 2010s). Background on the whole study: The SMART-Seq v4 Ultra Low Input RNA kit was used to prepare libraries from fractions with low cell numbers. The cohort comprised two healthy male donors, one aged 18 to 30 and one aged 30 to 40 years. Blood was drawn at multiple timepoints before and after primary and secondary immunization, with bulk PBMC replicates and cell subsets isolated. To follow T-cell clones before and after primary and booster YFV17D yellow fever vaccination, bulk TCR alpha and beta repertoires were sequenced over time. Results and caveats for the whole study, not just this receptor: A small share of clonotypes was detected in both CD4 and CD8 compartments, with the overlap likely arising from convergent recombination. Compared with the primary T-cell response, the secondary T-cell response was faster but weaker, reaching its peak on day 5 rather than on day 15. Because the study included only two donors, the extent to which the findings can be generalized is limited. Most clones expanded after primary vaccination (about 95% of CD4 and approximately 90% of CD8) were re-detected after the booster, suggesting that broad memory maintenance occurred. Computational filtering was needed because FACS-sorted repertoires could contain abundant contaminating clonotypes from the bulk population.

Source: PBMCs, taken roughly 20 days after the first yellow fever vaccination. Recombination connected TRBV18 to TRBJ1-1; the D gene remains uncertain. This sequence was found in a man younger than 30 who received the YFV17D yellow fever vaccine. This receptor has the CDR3 CASSPPSIQLTEAFF. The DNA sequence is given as TGTGCCAGCTCACCACCGTCTATACAGCTCACTGAAGCTTTCTTT.